The T cell receptor beta chain described here comes from a study of cytomegalovirus exposure and HLA in healthy donors. Overall study results and limits: One later analysis reportedly identified an Asian-associated ancestry cluster that showed fewer N-insertions than the roughly 700-donor mean. The authors listed some 160 TCR beta chains as cytomegalovirus-associated. Later analysis found that TCR beta chains associated with HLA were more clonally expanded than other, equally common chains. Association with HLA alleles at 0.05 false discovery rate was found for around 15,000 TCR beta sequences in a later analysis.

CDR3 size: 15 residues. Looked up from germline, CDR1 is SNHLY and CDR2 is FYNNEI. Trimming pared 4 bases from V and 0 bases from J, leaving 10 bases between. There are a few counts of this clone. The antigen is not known. At the DNA level, this CDR3 is encoded by other sequences in the same sample as well. In the PCR, 60 Vbeta and 13 Jbeta primers were used. Only in-frame clones appear in the TCRdb table, and some are missing; sequencing was by immunoSEQ multiplex PCR. The top ten hold around 9.7% of the sample, which has 55,000 to 80,000 clones, around 78% seen once. This chain uses TRBV2 with TRBJ2-1, with D maybe TRBD2 (5 bases). The TCR comes from a man in his forties in good health and CMV-seronegative. Sequencing was carried out using PBMCs. Written as DNA, the CDR3 is TGTGCCAGCAGTGTAGAGCGGATCTCCTACAATGAGCAGTTCTTC. Protein sequence: CASSVERISYNEQFF.